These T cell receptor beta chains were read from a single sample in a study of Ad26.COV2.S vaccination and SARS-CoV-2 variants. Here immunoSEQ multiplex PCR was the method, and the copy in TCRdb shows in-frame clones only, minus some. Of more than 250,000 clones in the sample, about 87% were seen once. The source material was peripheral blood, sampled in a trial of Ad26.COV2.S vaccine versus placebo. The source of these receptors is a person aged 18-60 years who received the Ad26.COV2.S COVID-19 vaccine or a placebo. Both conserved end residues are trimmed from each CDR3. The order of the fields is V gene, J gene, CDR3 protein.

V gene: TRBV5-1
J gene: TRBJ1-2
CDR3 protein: ASSLPGANGYT

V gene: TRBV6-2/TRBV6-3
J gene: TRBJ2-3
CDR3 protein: ASSWMDTQY

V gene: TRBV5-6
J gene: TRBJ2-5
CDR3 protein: ASSGWDRDWETQY

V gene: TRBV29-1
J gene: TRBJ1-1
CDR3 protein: SVEDLMKRVNTEAF

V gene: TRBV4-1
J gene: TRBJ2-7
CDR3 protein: ASSQEPPMVGGRSYEQY

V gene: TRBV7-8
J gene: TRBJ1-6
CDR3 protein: ASSFEGPSSPLH

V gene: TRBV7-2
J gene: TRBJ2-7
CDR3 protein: ASSLARGTSGSYEQY

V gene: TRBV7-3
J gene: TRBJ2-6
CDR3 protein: ASSSGGSGANVLT

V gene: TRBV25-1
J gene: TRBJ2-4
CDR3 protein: ASSKTSGKGAKNIQY

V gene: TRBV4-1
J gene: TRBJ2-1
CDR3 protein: ASSQAQGGRAYNEQF

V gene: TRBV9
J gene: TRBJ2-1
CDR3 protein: ASSPRLAGGPWFYNEQF

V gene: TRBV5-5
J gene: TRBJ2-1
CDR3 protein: ASRQQGSRSYNEQF

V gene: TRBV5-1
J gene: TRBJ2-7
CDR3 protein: ASSSGIAAYEQY

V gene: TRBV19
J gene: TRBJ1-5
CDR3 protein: ASSIRTGVRARGQPQH

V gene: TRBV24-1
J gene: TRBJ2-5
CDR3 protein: ATSDLRTGGSETQY

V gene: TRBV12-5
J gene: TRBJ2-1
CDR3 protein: ASGSSGGNEQF

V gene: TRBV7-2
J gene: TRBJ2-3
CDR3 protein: ASSLDRGGTDTQY

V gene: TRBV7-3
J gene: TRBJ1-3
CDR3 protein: ASSPRGGSGNTIY